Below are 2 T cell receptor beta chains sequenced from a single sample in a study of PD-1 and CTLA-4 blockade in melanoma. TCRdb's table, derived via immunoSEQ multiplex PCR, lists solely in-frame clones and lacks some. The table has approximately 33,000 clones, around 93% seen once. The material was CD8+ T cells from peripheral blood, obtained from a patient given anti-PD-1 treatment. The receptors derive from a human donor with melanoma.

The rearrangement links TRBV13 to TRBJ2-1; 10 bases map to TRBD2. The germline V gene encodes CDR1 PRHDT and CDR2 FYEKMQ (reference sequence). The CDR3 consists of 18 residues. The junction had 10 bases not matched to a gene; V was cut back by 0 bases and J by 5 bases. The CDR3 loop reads CASSLGSSGRALDNEQFF. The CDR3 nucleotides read TGTGCCAGCAGCTTAGGCTCAAGCGGGAGGGCCTTAGACAATGAGCAGTTCTTC.

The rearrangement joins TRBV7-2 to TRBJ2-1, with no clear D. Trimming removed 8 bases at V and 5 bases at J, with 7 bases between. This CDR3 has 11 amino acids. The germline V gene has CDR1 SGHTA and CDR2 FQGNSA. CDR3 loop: CASRWHNEQFF. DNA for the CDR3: TGTGCCAGCCGCTGGCACAATGAGCAGTTCTTC. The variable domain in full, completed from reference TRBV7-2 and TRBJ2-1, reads GAGVSQSPSNKVTEKGKDVELRCDPISGHTALYWYRQSLGQGLEFLIYFQGNSAPDKSGLPSDRFSAERTGGSVSTLTIQRTQQEDSAVYLCASRWHNEQFFGPGTRLTVL.